The rows below give T cell receptor beta chains drawn from one sample of a study of blood T cell repertoires in COVID-19. Using immunoSEQ multiplex PCR, the repertoire was profiled, and TCRdb retains in-frame clones only, with some absent. The table lists approximately 31,000 clones, roughly 85% of them singletons. Material: peripheral blood. The source is an older woman with active COVID-19. Both conserved end residues are part of each CDR3. Clone size is not always given. Where it is, it says once, few, many or a class for expanded clones.

>TRBJ1-5|TRBV27|NA
CASIDRTGGNPSVNQPQHF
>TRBJ2-7|TRBV5-1|few
CASSFSTGTYEQYF
>TRBJ2-1|TRBV29-1|NA
CSEGLAGGGQFF
>TRBJ2-3|TRBV19|NA
CASSNRNTDTQYF
>TRBJ2-7|TRBV18|NA
CASSPLAEGYEQYF
>TRBJ1-1|TRBV7-7|NA
CASSLRQGTEAFF
>TRBJ2-1|TRBV15|once
CATSRGTAYNEQFF
>TRBJ2-1|TRBV24-1|NA
CATSDSSQGNEQFF
>TRBJ2-7|TRBV6-6|NA
CASSSGTGGYEQYF
>TRBJ2-7|TRBV10-3|NA
CAISESKGTGGPHEQYF
>TRBJ2-7|TRBV6-1|NA
CASSELGGQGAHEQYF
>TRBJ2-2|TRBV3-1/TRBV3-2|NA
CASSQTRVSVGELFF
>TRBJ2-3|TRBV14|once
CASSHSGALSQYF
>TRBJ1-4|TRBV6-5|NA
CASSPRGPNEKLFF
>TRBJ2-7|TRBV6-5|NA
CASSTGTSVYEQYF
>TRBJ1-6|TRBV30|NA
CAWSKGGFGNSPLHF
>TRBJ2-2|TRBV7-3|medium-sized
CASSTTDRGTGELFF
>TRBJ1-1|TRBV4-2|NA
CASSQQGPNEAFF
>TRBJ2-7|TRBV7-2|NA
CASSRGRDSQYF
>TRBJ2-7|TRBV5-1|NA
CASSLAGGDEQYF
>TRBJ2-3|TRBV10-3|NA
CATADRRGEPDTQYF
>TRBJ2-6|TRBV18|NA
CASSPGTAGANVLTF
>TRBJ2-1|TRBV4-2|NA
CASSQDKGSAIQFF
>TRBJ2-1|TRBV7-9|NA
CASTVLAGVKNEQFF
>TRBJ2-1|TRBV30|NA
CAWSAGQGIVGEQFF
>TRBJ2-7|TRBV5-4|NA
CASRLGGGAGFYEQYF
>TRBJ1-1|TRBV6-5|NA
CASATGRGFTEAFF
>TRBJ1-2|TRBV2|few
CASSGGLSGYTF
>TRBJ2-1|TRBV27|NA
CASGGLGTYNEQFF
>TRBJ2-5|TRBV2|NA
CASSVPRGGETQYF
>TRBJ1-6|TRBV27|NA
CASSLWEGQGYNSPLHF
>TRBJ1-6|TRBV7-9|NA
CASSHLGWGTRESPLHF
>TRBJ1-3|TRBV6-1|NA
CASSEVTGSGIFGGNTIYF
>TRBJ1-5|TRBV29-1|NA
CSVWDRASNQPQHF
>TRBJ1-2|TRBV28|NA
CASRTGLYYGYTF
>TRBJ2-7|TRBV7-9|NA
CASSLGTGGVYEQYF
>TRBJ2-7|TRBV6-5|NA
CASMGEAGTSGQTDF
>TRBJ2-7|TRBV2|NA
CASSSGTSYSYEQYF
>TRBJ1-6|TRBV12-5|NA
CASGLLPQGANSPLHF
>TRBJ1-4|TRBV5-6|NA
CASSLYTGDFEKLFF
>TRBJ1-3|TRBV10-3|NA
CAISGTGAFSGNTIYF